Below, one TCR beta chain is given with its context. The data stem from a study of blood T cell repertoires in COVID-19. About the research overall: Sites in the United States, Italy and Spain provided acute and convalescent COVID-19 samples. Nucleic acid was either cDNA or gDNA, and it came from T cells, B-cell-depleted T cells, or PBMCs.

V lost 2 bases and J lost 4, with 18 bases in between. CDR3 length: 17 amino acids. CDR1 is WNHNN, CDR2 SYGVQD, per germline (reference sequence). Original handling: Estimation of nucleated cell counts was performed using reference gene primer amplification. The method was immunoSEQ multiplex PCR; TCRdb's version includes in-frame clones alone and lacks a portion of them. The V and J calls and the clone size are those of that table, but D and trimming were determined from the DNA. Here the sample spans about 300,000 clones, 86% being singletons. The sequencing input was peripheral blood. The TCR comes from a woman aged 50 to 65 with acute or convalescent COVID-19. This sequence joins TRBV10-1 and TRBJ1-3; perhaps TRBD1 as D (6 bases). Here the CDR3 reads CASSETSRGSEGNTIYF. The CDR3, as DNA: TGCGCCAGCAGTGAGACCTCCAGGGGTTCGGAGGGAAACACCATATATTTT.